The rows below give T cell receptor beta chains drawn from one sample of a study of T cells expressing NK-cell markers. TCRdb reprocessed the 5' RACE reads and reports one entry per CDR3 protein, with no DNA. The ten top clones account for less than 20%, within a sample of roughly 180,000 distinct CDR3 sequences. Source material: blood T cells: a sorted CD56 or NKG2C T cell subset, CD4+ or CD8+ T cells, or bulk PBMC T cells (not recorded which). The receptor set was obtained from a woman aged 18 to 69 in good health. Both conserved end residues are part of each CDR3. Fields, in order: J gene, V gene, CDR3 protein.

>TRBJ2-1|TRBV27
CASSPNPSGRHYEQFF
>TRBJ2-7|TRBV12-3/TRBV12-4
CASRMGELSSYEQYF
>TRBJ2-7|TRBV20-1
CSAPPTRTGGRYEQYF
>TRBJ2-5|TRBV7-2
CASSWGQGVRRETQYF
>TRBJ1-1|TRBV3-1
CASSQADRGQAFF
>TRBJ1-5|TRBV11-2
CASSAGRQPQHF
>TRBJ2-2|TRBV20-1
CSARAGTRSNTGELFF
>TRBJ1-5|TRBV2
CASNRGFGNQPQHF
>TRBJ2-7|TRBV6-5
CASSYSVGGYPYEQYF
>TRBJ2-1|TRBV20-1
CSLRIAGLREQFF
>TRBJ1-1|TRBV18
CASSRDRGYANTEAFF
>TRBJ2-3|TRBV7-6
CASSSPKGVGTQYF
>TRBJ2-3|TRBV12-3/TRBV12-4
CASSFGLNTGDTQYF
>TRBJ2-1|TRBV12-3/TRBV12-4
CASSFLYAVEQFF
>TRBJ1-2|TRBV20-1
CSARALGTGAYGYTF
>TRBJ2-1|TRBV18
CASSPRRDRGYNEQFF
>TRBJ2-1|TRBV24-1
CATSEPPSSGRHTAAFNEQFF
>TRBJ1-2|TRBV18
CASSREGYKTGAYGYTF
>TRBJ2-5|TRBV5-6
CASSLVASGRETQYF
>TRBJ2-7|TRBV3-1
CASSQALADTYEQYF
>TRBJ1-1|TRBV11-2
CASSSGSSKSAFF
>TRBJ1-1|TRBV5-1
CASSSSTGGVNTEAFF
>TRBJ1-5|TRBV6-2/TRBV6-3
CASSRVGVAQPQHF
>TRBJ2-1|TRBV29-1
CSAKVYNEQFF
>TRBJ2-1|TRBV4-1
CASSQLGTGSYNEQFF
>TRBJ1-2|TRBV29-1
CSVDGTVDGYTF
>TRBJ2-7|TRBV7-2
CASSARTSYEQYF
>TRBJ1-1|TRBV7-3
CASSLRSLNTEAFF
>TRBJ2-5|TRBV20-1
CSAVTSGKETQYF
>TRBJ2-3|TRBV5-5
CASTLWPAGAADTQYF
>TRBJ2-4|TRBV6-2/TRBV6-3
CASSYSTGLKNIQYF
>TRBJ2-7|TRBV9
CASSVGSSRSYEQYF
>TRBJ1-2|TRBV12-3/TRBV12-4
CASSGTRYGYTF
>TRBJ2-3|TRBV7-9
CASSLLRGAADTQYF
>TRBJ1-1|TRBV6-6
CASSYKVTEAFF
>TRBJ1-1|TRBV7-7
CASSPTGNMNTEAFF
>TRBJ1-5|TRBV5-1
CASSLGQARNQPQHF